This T cell receptor beta chain was obtained from a study of cytomegalovirus exposure and HLA in healthy donors. Libraries were prepared by immunoSEQ multiplex PCR; TCRdb keeps only in-frame clonotypes and omits some of them. The sample includes more than 100,000 clones, around 89% of them seen just once. Whole-study results and caveats: A few CMV-associated chains proved CMV antigen-specific in vitro.

The donors were part of the 120-subject validation cohort, which stood apart from the roughly 700-subject first cohort. As for this clone: Its target is not known.

The sample comprised PBMCs. The TCR originated in a woman younger than 30 in good health and CMV-seropositive.

The CDR3 DNA sequence: TGTGCCAGCAGCCGAGGGACTAGCACAGATACGCAGTATTTT. Its translation: CASSRGTSTDTQYF. This sequence joins TRBV13 and TRBJ2-3; TRBD2 might be the D (6 bases). In germline, CDR1 is PRHDT, CDR2 FYEKMQ (reference sequence). Trimming took 5 bases from V and 0 from J, leaving 9 bases between them. This CDR3 has 14 amino acids.